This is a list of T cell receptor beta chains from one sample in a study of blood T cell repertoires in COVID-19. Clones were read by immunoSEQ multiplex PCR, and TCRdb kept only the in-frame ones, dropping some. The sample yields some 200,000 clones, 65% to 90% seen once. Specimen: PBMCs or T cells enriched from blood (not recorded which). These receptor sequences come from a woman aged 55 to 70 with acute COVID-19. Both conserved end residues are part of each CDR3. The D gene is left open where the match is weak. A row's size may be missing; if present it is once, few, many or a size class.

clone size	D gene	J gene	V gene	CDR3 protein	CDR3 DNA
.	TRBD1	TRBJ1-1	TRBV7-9	CASSLTVKQGQGLNTEAFF	TGTGCCAGCAGCTTAACGGTAAAACAGGGGCAGGGGCTGAACACTGAAGCTTTCTTT
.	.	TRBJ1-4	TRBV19	CASSMLDTDNEKLFF	TGTGCCAGTAGTATGCTGGACACCGATAATGAAAAACTGTTTTTT
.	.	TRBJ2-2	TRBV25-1	CASRRAENTGELFF	TGTGCCAGCAGGAGGGCTGAGAACACCGGGGAGCTGTTTTTT
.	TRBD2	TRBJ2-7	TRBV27	CASSLGRGGAYEQYF	TGTGCCAGCAGTTTAGGACGGGGGGGGGCCTACGAGCAGTACTTC
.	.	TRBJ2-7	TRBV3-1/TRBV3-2	CASSQGQRYEQYF	TGTGCCAGCAGCCAAGGACAGCGCTACGAGCAGTACTTC
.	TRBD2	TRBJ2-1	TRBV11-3	CASSKRGPGGGEQFF	TGTGCCAGCAGTAAAAGAGGGCCGGGAGGTGGTGAGCAGTTCTTC
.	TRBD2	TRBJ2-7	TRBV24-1	CATSDQRGGRAYEQYF	TGTGCCACCAGTGATCAGCGGGGGGGGAGGGCCTACGAGCAGTACTTC
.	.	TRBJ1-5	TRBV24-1	CATSDTGGLNQPQHF	TGTGCCACCAGTGACACAGGAGGGCTAAATCAGCCCCAGCATTTT
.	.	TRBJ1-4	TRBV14	CASSQEHRINEKLFF	TGTGCCAGCAGCCAAGAGCACAGGATAAATGAAAAACTGTTTTTT
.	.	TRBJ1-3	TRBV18	CASSPEGSGNTIYF	TGTGCCAGCTCACCTGAGGGTTCTGGAAACACCATATATTTT
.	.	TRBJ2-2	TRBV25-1	CASSEPGNTGELFF	TGTGCCAGCAGTGAACCAGGGAACACCGGGGAGCTGTTTTTT
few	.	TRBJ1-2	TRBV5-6	CASSFGVVYYGYTF	TGTGCCAGCAGCTTCGGGGTGGTTTACTATGGCTACACCTTC
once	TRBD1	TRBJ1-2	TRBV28	CASSLGQGATGYGYTF	TGTGCCAGCAGTCTAGGACAGGGGGCCACGGGCTATGGCTACACCTTC
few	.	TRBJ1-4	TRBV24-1	CATSDPGAGGEKLFF	TGTGCCACCAGTGATCCCGGAGCGGGTGGTGAAAAACTGTTTTTT
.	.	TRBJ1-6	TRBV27	CASSARALNSPLHF	TGTGCCAGCAGTGCCAGGGCGCTCAATTCACCCCTCCACTTT
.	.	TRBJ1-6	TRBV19	CAASVGPYNSPLHF	TGTGCCGCGTCAGTTGGGCCTTATAATTCACCCCTCCACTTT
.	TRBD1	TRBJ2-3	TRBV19	CASSHTGTVSTDTQYF	TGTGCCAGTAGCCATACCGGGACAGTCAGCACAGATACGCAGTATTTT
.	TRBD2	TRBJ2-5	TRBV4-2	CASSPRGGGKEETQYF	TGTGCCAGCAGCCCCCGGGGGGGCGGGAAGGAAGAGACCCAGTACTTC
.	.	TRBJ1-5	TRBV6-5	CAGKTRGNQPQHF	TGTGCCGGAAAGACTAGGGGAAATCAGCCCCAGCATTTT
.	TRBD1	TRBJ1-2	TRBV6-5	CASSLDRVGTF	TGTGCCAGCAGTCTTGACAGGGTCGGGACCTTC
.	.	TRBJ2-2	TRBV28	CASSTPRGQNTGELFF	TGTGCCAGCAGCACGCCCCGGGGACAGAACACCGGGGAGCTGTTTTTT
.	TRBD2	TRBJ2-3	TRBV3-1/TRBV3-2	CASSLGLAGGGTQYF	TGTGCCAGCAGCCTGGGACTAGCGGGAGGAGGGACGCAGTATTTT
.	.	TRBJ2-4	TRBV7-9	CASSSGNIQYF	TGTGCCAGCAGCTCCGGAAACATTCAGTACTTC
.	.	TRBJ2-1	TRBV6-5	CASSYSGASYNEQFF	TGTGCCAGCAGTTACTCGGGCGCATCCTACAATGAGCAGTTCTTC
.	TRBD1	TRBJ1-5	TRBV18	CASSSDRAGNQPQHF	TGTGCCAGCTCATCGGACAGGGCTGGCAATCAGCCCCAGCATTTT
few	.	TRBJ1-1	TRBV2	CASSGGAPRNTEAFF	TGTGCCAGCAGTGGTGGGGCGCCCAGAAACACTGAAGCTTTCTTT
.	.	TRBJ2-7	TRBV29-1	CSVGEHYEQYF	TGCAGCGTTGGAGAACACTACGAGCAGTACTTC
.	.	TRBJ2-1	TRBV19	CASSNPGTPSYNEQFF	TGTGCCAGTAGCAACCCCGGGACTCCTTCCTACAATGAGCAGTTCTTC
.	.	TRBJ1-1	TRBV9	CASSHRVTTEAFF	TGTGCCAGCAGCCACAGGGTAACTACTGAAGCTTTCTTT
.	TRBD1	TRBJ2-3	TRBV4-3	CASSQEFGQGRYDPDTQYF	TGCGCCAGCAGCCAAGAATTTGGACAGGGCCGGTACGACCCAGATACGCAGTATTTT
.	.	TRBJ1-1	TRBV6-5	CASSRGGSNTEAFF	TGTGCCAGCAGCAGAGGAGGGTCCAACACTGAAGCTTTCTTT
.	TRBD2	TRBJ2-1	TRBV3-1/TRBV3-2	CASSQDASGGQFF	TGTGCCAGCAGCCAAGATGCTAGCGGAGGGCAGTTCTTC
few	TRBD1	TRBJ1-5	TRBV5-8	CASSGDRGEGQPQHF	TGTGCCAGCAGCGGAGACAGGGGGGAAGGTCAGCCCCAGCATTTT
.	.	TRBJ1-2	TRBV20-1	CSASPLTENYGYTF	TGCAGTGCTAGTCCCCTGACAGAGAACTATGGCTACACCTTC
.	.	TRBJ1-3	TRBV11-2	CASSLGRSGNTIYF	TGTGCCAGCAGCTTGGGCAGGTCGGGAAACACCATATATTTT
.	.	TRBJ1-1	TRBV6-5	CASSSGQPGETEAFF	TGTGCCAGCAGTTCCGGACAGCCCGGTGAAACTGAAGCTTTCTTT
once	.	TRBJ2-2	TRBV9	CASSGIQGANTGELFF	TGTGCCAGCAGCGGAATACAGGGAGCAAACACCGGGGAGCTGTTTTTT
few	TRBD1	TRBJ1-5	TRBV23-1	CANPRCEVRDRPLYSNQPQHF	TGCGCCAACCCAAGGTGCGAGGTCCGGGACAGGCCCCTATATAGCAATCAGCCCCAGCATTTT
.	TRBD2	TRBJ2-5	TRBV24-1	CATSDLKTSGGQETQYF	TGTGCCACCAGTGACTTGAAGACTAGCGGGGGGCAAGAGACCCAGTACTTC
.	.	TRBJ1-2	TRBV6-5	CATIDGDRDYGYTF	TGTGCCACCATAGATGGAGATCGAGACTATGGCTACACCTTC
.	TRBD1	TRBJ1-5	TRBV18	CASSPGTDQPQHF	TGTGCCAGCTCACCCGGGACAGATCAGCCCCAGCATTTT
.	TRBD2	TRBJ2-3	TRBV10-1	CASSESGGRVDTQYF	TGCGCCAGCAGTGAGTCTGGCGGGAGAGTAGATACGCAGTATTTT
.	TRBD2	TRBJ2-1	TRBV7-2	CASSLALADYNEQFF	TGTGCCAGCAGCTTAGCCCTAGCGGACTACAATGAGCAGTTCTTC
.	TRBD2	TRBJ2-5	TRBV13	CASSSKSGGETQYF	TGTGCCAGCAGCTCGAAGTCGGGGGGAGAGACCCAGTACTTC
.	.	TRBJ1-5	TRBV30	CAWSTGGDQPQHF	TGTGCCTGGAGTACGGGGGGGGATCAGCCCCAGCATTTT
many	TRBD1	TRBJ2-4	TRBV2	CASSLQGTGKNIQYF	TGTGCCAGCAGCCTACAGGGGACCGGCAAAAACATTCAGTACTTC
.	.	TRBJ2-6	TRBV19	CASSRSSGANVLTF	TGTGCCAGTAGTAGGAGCTCTGGGGCCAACGTCCTGACTTTC
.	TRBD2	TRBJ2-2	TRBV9	CASSTLAGPTGELFF	TGTGCCAGCAGCACACTAGCGGGACCCACCGGGGAGCTGTTTTTT
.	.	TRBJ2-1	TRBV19	CASTTFLRRGHNEQFF	TGTGCCAGTACCACTTTTTTGCGGCGGGGCCACAATGAGCAGTTCTTC
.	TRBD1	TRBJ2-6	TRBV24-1	CATSDSLGRTGKGGANVLTF	TGTGCCACCAGTGATTCCCTGGGTCGGACAGGGAAGGGAGGGGCCAACGTCCTGACTTTC
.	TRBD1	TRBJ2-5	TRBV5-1	CASRKGQGNQETQYF	TGCGCCAGCAGAAAGGGACAGGGAAACCAAGAGACCCAGTACTTC
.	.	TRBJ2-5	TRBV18	CASSPAPGPETQYF	TGTGCCAGCTCACCAGCACCAGGCCCGGAGACCCAGTACTTC
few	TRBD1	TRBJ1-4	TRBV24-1	CATSVPDRVGEKLFF	TGTGCCACCAGTGTCCCAGACAGGGTCGGTGAAAAACTGTTTTTT
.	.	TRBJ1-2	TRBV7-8	CASSLVAANYGYTF	TGTGCCAGCAGCTTAGTAGCAGCTAACTATGGCTACACCTTC
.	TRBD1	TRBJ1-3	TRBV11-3	CASSFWARGPGNTIYF	TGTGCCAGCAGCTTCTGGGCCAGGGGGCCTGGAAACACCATATATTTT
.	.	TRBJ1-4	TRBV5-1	CASSEDSTLEKLFF	TGCGCCAGCAGCGAGGACAGTACGCTAGAAAAACTGTTTTTT
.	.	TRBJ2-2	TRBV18	CASSPPTQTGELFF	TGTGCCAGCTCACCACCTACCCAGACCGGGGAGCTGTTTTTT